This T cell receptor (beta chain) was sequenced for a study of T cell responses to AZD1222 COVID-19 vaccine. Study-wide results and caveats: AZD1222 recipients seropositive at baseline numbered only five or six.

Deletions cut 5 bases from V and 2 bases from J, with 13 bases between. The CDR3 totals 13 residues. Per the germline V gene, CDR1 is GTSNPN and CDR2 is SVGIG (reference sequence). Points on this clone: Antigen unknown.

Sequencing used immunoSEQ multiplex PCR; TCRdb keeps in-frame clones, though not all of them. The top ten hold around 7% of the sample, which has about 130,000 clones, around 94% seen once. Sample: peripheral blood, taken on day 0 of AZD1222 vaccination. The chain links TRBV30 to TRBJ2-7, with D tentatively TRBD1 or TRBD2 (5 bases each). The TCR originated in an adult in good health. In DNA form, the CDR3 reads TGTGCCTGGTCGACCGGGACCCCCTACGAGCAGTACTTC. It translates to CAWSTGTPYEQYF.